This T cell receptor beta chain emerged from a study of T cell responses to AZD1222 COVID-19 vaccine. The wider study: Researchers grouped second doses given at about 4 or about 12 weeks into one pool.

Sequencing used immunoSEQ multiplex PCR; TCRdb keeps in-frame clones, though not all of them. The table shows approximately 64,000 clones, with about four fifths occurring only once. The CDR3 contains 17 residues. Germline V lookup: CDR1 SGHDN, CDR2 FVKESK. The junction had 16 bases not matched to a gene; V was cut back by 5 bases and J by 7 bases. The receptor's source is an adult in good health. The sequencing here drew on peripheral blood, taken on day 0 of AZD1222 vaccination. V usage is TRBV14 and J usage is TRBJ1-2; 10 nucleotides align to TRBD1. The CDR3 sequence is CASSDGTGVEVASGYTF. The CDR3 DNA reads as TGTGCCAGCAGCGACGGGACAGGGGTCGAAGTGGCGTCTGGCTACACCTTC.